This T cell receptor (beta chain) was identified in a study of cytomegalovirus exposure and HLA in healthy donors. As to this clone: Antigen specificity is unknown.

The PCR was carried out with 60 Vbeta primers and 13 Jbeta primers. Profiling relied on immunoSEQ multiplex PCR, and the TCRdb table lists in-frame clones only, not all of them. In the table there are roughly 120,000 clones, over 60% of which are singletons. General study findings and limits: Association of a missense DCLRE1C variant with TCR beta V- and J-gene trimming was reported in a later analysis.

This receptor was obtained from a man between 18 and 35 years old in good health and CMV-seronegative. Sequencing was carried out using PBMCs.

This chain's CDR3 is CASNLAHLVSPLHF. CDR3 nucleotides: TGTGCCAGCAATCTAGCACATCTAGTTTCACCCCTCCACTTT. The chain combines TRBV2 with TRBJ1-6; D remains unclear. CDR1 is SNHLY, CDR2 FYNNEI, per germline. The CDR3 totals 14 residues. Between the trimmed V and J ends, which lost 7 bases and 9 bases, there was a span of 16 bases.